The present T cell receptor (beta chain) was sequenced within a study of graft-versus-host responses after intestinal transplantation. Profiled with immunoSEQ multiplex PCR; TCRdb holds only in-frame clones, not every one. The sample records 24,000 or so clones, 75% to 90% being singletons. The V end was cut by 3 bases, the J end by 2 bases, with 19 bases between. The CDR3 is made up of 17 amino acids. From germline, CDR1 is SGHAT and CDR2 FQNNGV. This sequence was found in a human patient who received an intestinal transplant, so some T cells may come from the graft donor. The J gene is TRBJ2-5, the V gene TRBV11-2; D remains unclear. The specimen was PBMCs, collected about 28 days after intestinal transplant. The CDR3 reads CASSFPSLRAAQETQYF. CDR3 DNA: TGTGCCAGCAGCTTTCCCTCCCTCCGGGCTGCACAAGAGACCCAGTACTTC.